This T cell receptor beta chain is from a study of identical twins. Study observations and caveats: Carriage of fewer insertions was seen in abundant cord blood beta clonotypes, whereas memory repertoires showed none. Beta out-of-frame sequences displayed a weaker excess of sharing between twins.

About this clonotype itself: The antigen remains unidentified.

cDNA carried unique molecular identifiers, and a universal primer site was added by template switching. Each CDR3 protein is one row after TCRdb ran MiXCR on the 5' RACE reads. The data hold roughly 240,000 distinct CDR3 sequences, with 5.5% to 7% observed a single time. The V gene lost 4 bases and the J gene lost 5 bases, with 11 bases spanning the gap. Germline V CDR1 and CDR2: MDHEN, SYDVKM. The CDR3 has 14 amino acids. This sample also belongs to another study, concerning yellow fever vaccine responses in identical twins.

The V gene is TRBV28, the J gene TRBJ1-4; tentative D call: TRBD1 (6 bases). The sequenced sample consisted of memory (CD45RO+) T cells sorted from blood. The sequence was collected from a woman aged 18-29 years in good health. CDR3 in DNA: TGTGCCAGCAGTTGGACAGCACAGAATGAAAAACTGTTTTTT. It encodes CASSWTAQNEKLFF.